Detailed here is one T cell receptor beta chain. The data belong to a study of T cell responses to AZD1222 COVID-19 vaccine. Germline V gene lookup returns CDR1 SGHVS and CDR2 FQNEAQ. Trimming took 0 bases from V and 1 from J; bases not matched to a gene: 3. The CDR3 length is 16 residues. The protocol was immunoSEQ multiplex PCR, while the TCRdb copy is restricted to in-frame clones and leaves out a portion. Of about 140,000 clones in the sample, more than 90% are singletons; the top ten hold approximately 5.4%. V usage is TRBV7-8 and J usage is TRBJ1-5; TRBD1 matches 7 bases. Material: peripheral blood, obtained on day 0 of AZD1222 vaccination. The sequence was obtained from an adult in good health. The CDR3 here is CASSLALGQSNQPQHF. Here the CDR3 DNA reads TGTGCCAGCAGCTTAGCGCTGGGACAGAGCAATCAGCCCCAGCATTTT.